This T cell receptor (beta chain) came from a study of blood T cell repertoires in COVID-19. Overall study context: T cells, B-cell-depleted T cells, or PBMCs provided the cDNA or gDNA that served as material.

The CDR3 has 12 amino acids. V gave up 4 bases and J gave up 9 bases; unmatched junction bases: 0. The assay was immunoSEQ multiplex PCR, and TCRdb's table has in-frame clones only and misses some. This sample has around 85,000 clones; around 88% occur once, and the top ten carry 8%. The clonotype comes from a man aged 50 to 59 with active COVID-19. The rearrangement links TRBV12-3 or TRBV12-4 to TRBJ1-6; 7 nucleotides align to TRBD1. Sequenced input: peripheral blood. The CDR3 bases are TGTGCCAGCAGTTCAGGGGGTTCACCCCTCCACTTT. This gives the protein CASSSGGSPLHF.